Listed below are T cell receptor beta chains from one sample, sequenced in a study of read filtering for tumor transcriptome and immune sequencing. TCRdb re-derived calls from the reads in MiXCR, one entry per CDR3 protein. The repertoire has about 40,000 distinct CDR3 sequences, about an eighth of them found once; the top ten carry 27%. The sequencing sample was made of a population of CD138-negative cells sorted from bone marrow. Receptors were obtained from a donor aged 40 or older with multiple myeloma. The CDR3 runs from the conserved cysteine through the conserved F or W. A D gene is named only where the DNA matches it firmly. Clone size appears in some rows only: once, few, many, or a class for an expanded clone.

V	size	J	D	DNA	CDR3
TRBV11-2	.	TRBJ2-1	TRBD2	TGTGCCAGCAGCCCACGGGGGGTCAGTAGCAATGAGCAGTTCTTC	CASSPRGVSSNEQFF
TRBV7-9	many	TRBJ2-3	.	TGTGCCAGCACCCTAGCGGATACGCAGTATTTT	CASTLADTQYF
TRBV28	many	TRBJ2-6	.	TGTGCCAGCAGTTCCGGGGCCAACGTCCTGACTTTC	CASSSGANVLTF
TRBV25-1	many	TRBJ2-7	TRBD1	TGTGCCAGCAGTGAGGGGACAGGGATCTACGAGCAGTACTTC	CASSEGTGIYEQYF
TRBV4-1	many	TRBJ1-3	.	TGCGCCAGCAGCCCGAGCCAAGCGGGCTCTGGAAACACCATATATTTT	CASSPSQAGSGNTIYF
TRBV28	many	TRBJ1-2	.	TGTGCCTCTCAACCAGGGGTTCATGGCTACACCTTC	CASQPGVHGYTF
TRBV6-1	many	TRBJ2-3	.	TGTGCCAGCAGCATAATGTTCCGGACTTACAACACAGATACGCAGTATTTT	CASSIMFRTYNTDTQYF
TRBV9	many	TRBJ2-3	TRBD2	TGTGCCAGCAGCGTGACTAGCGGGAGTGGAGATACGCAGTATTTT	CASSVTSGSGDTQYF
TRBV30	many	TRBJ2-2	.	TGTGCCTGGTCTAAACTCGCGAACACCGGGGAGCTGTTTTTT	CAWSKLANTGELFF
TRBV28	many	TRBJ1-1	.	TGTGCCAGCAGTTTAGTCACAGGGCGTAGGGAAGCTTTCTTT	CASSLVTGRREAFF
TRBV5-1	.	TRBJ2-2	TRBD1	TGCGCCAGCAGCCCGCACAGGACAGGGGGCGCGGTCGGGGAGCTGTTTTTT	CASSPHRTGGAVGELFF
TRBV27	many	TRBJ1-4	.	TGTGCCAGCAGGTCTGGGGGGCCGGGAGAAAAACTGTTTTTT	CASRSGGPGEKLFF
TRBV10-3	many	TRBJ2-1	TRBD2	TGTGCCATCAGGAAGCTAGCGGGAGAGGACAATGAGCAGTTCTTC	CAIRKLAGEDNEQFF
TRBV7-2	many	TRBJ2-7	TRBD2	TGTGCCAGCAGCGCGGCTAGCGGGTCCCTCTACGAGCAGTACTTC	CASSAASGSLYEQYF
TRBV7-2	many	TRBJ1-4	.	TGTGCCAGCAGCTTAGCAGGGGCGGGGGAAAAACTGTTTTTT	CASSLAGAGEKLFF
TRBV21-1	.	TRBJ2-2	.	TGTGTCAGCAGCAAATCCGAGCCCCTAGGGGTACACACCGGGGAGCTGCTTTTT	CVSSKSEPLGVHTGELLF
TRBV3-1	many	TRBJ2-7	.	TGTGCCAGCAGCCAACCCTGGACCGAGTCTCTCTACGAGCAGTACTTC	CASSQPWTESLYEQYF
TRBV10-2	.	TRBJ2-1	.	TGCGCCAGCAGTGTAATAATCGGAGGACCCTACAATGAGCAGTTCTTC	CASSVIIGGPYNEQFF
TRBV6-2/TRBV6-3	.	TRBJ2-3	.	TGTGCCAGCAGTTACCTCGGGGGAGAGGGCACAGATACGCAGTATTTT	CASSYLGGEGTDTQYF
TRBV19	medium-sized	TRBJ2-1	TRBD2	TGTGCCACCCAACTCCAAGCGGGAGGGTCCTACAATGAGCAGTTCTTC	CATQLQAGGSYNEQFF
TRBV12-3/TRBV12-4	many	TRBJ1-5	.	TGTGCCAGCAGTTCCTTTGCGGGGCAGCCCCAGCATTTT	CASSSFAGQPQHF
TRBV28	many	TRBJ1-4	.	TGTGCCACCTCGTTTAGGCAGGTAAAACTGTTTTTT	CATSFRQVKLFF
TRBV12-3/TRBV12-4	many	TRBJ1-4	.	TGTGCCAGCAGTTTAGTCCAGGGAGGGAGCGAAAAACTGTTTTTT	CASSLVQGGSEKLFF
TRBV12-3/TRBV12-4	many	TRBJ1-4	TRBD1	TGTGCCAGCAGGCCACAGGGGAATGAAAAACTGTTTTTT	CASRPQGNEKLFF
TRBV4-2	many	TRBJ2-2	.	TGTGCCAGCAGCCAAGACTCAGGGGCCGGGGAGCTGTTTTTT	CASSQDSGAGELFF
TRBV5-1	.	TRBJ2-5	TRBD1	TGCGCCAGTCAGATCCCAGGGGGCATGGAGACCCAGCACTTC	CASQIPGGMETQHF
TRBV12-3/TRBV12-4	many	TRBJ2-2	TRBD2	TGTGCCAGCAGCACCAATAGCGGGAGCACCGGGGAGCTGTTTTTT	CASSTNSGSTGELFF